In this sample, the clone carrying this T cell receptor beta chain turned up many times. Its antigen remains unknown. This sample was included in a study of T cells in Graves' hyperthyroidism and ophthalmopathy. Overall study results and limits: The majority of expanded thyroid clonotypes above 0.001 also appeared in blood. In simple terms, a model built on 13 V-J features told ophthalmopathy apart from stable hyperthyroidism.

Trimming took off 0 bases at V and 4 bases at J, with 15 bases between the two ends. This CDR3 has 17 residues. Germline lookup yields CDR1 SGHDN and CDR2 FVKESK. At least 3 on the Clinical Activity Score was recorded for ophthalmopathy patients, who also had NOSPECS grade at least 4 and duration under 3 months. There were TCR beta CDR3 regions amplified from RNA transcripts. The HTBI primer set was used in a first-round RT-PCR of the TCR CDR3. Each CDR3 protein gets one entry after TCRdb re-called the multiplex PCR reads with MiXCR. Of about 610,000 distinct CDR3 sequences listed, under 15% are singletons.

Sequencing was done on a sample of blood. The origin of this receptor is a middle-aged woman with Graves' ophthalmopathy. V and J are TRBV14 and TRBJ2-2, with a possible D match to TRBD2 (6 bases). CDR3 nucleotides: TGTGCCAGCAGCCAAGACGCGGGACTGACTTTCACCGGGGAGCTGTTTTTT. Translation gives CASSQDAGLTFTGELFF.